A selection of T cell receptor beta chains follows, all from one sample in a study of cytomegalovirus exposure and HLA in healthy donors. Using immunoSEQ multiplex PCR, the repertoire was profiled, and TCRdb retains in-frame clones only, with some absent. The repertoire consists of 100,000 to 150,000 clones, with about 10% occurring once and the leading ten covering 3.5% to 5%. Sequences were obtained from PBMCs. These TCRs come from a woman aged 18 to 35 in good health and CMV-seropositive. CDR3s leave out the opening cysteine and the closing phenylalanine or tryptophan. The order of the fields is V gene, CDR3 protein.

>TRBV7-3
ASSPGTGYGYT
>TRBV6-5
ASSYVGEAFGELF
>TRBV7-2
ASSLGTRNTEAF
>TRBV5-1
ASSSQSPGTGELF
>TRBV9
ASNLAGRQNTGELF
>TRBV11-2
ASSLAGGLGDNEQF
>TRBV7-9
ASSSREQNTGELF
>TRBV7-9
ASSSGTSGSTDTQY
>TRBV5-1
ASSVSSGGGSYEQY
>TRBV30
AWRRTVNYGYT
>TRBV5-4
ASSLGASGSWNEQF
>TRBV11-1
ASSFGTANTEAF
>TRBV11-2
ASSLGGRLAKY
>TRBV28
ASSLSRGSWQAKNIQY